This record covers a single T cell receptor (beta chain). What this receptor recognizes is not known. The input lacks base qualities; no much larger clone sits a single base away. CDR1 MGHRA and CDR2 YSYEKL are derived from the germline V gene. Including cysteine and phenylalanine, the CDR3 has 16 amino acids. The only DNA kept is the CDR3, 48 bases in frame from the first base. V is pruned by 2 bases and J by 0 bases, leaving 7 bases of the junction without a gene match. To prepare the library, the immunoSEQ multiplex PCR assay was applied. As stored in TCRdb, this immuneACCESS dataset retains in-frame rearrangements with V and J assigned. A fraction of the clones does not appear; measured against another copy, unresolved V genes explain less than half of the discrepancy, and the remainder lacks a known reason. The sample table holds 500,000 to 850,000 clones, of which about 89% were seen once. The ten largest clones capture approximately 0.0097% of the sample.

The data were obtained in a study of shared T cell receptors in the human thymus (dated by TCRdb to the early 2020s). About the full investigation: The study examined how self-reactive, shared T-cell receptor alpha chains are generated in the human thymus.

This sample also appeared in a second study, on human thymus T cells. The second investigation adds: The donors were immunologically healthy infants in Finland who had open corrective cardiac surgery for congenital heart defects. Thymus tissue was obtained as surgical resects removed during corrective cardiac surgery. V and J gene segment usage appeared biased in both thymic and peripheral blood repertoires. According to the related research, thymic TCR repertoires were highly overlapping among unrelated individuals. The study characterized TCR alpha and beta repertoires from fewer than 10 infant thymus samples and a few related peripheral blood samples. The cohort included about 6 male and a couple of female infants, with donor ages spanning 7 to 244 days. Thymocytes were mechanically released from the tissue and were stored as pellets of roughly 9-30 million cells at -70 degrees C. A QIAsymphony instrument was used to extract genomic DNA from frozen cell pellets. The immunoSEQ multiplex PCR assay was used to amplify the TCRB and TCRAD loci from a standardized quantity of quality-controlled genomic DNA. The amplicons covered the V(D)J region and were long enough to include the CDR3 and to identify the V and J genes. The amplicons were sequenced on an Illumina platform via the commercial immunoSEQ service. Primer bias and sequencing errors were corrected as previously described, and TCRAD and TCRB definitions were based on the IMGT database. immunoSEQ Analyzer 3.0 and VDJTools were used for repertoire analysis, which covered basic statistics, V/J segment usage, diversity estimates, rarefaction and pairwise overlap. To estimate diversity, the Chao1, ChaoE, Efron-Thisted, Shannon and inverse Simpson indices were applied, and diversity was also estimated on datasets down-sampled to the smallest sample. Repertoire overlap used strict matching of CDR3 nucleotide sequence, V gene and J gene, with Jaccard-based multidimensional scaling clustering. On average, approximately 790,000 unique TCRB clonotypes were obtained from thymus samples, compared with 65,000 to 90,000 from blood samples.

The clonotype was recovered from a boy under two years old with a congenital heart defect. Donor details come from another sample of the same person, matched by shared clones. The sequenced sample consisted of thymocytes. Recombination connected TRBV4-1 to TRBJ2-7, with TRBD2 identical over 7 junction bases. The sequenced DNA is TGCGCCAGCAGCCAACAGGGCACTAGCGTCTCCTACGAGCAGTACTTC. Its protein is CASSQQGTSVSYEQYF.